These 5 T cell receptor beta chains share one sample of origin, sequenced in a study of pediatric ulcerative colitis. During colonoscopy, one to two rectal pinch biopsies were collected. Only in-frame clones appear in the TCRdb table, and some are missing; sequencing was by immunoSEQ multiplex PCR. The repertoire holds approximately 40,000 clones, roughly 71% seen once, with 8% to 9.5% in the top ten. The sample taken for sequencing was gut tissue. These receptor sequences come from a boy between 5 and 17 years old with severe ulcerative colitis.

This sequence joins TRBV11-2 and TRBJ1-1; D ambiguous. Trimming stripped 4 bases from V and 4 bases from J, with 13 bases between. This CDR3 is built from 14 residues. Germline V gene data show CDR1 as SGHAT and CDR2 as FQNNGV. CDR3 in amino acids: CASSSGQHLTEAFF. The CDR3 nucleotides read TGTGCCAGCAGCTCCGGGCAGCATCTCACTGAAGCTTTCTTT.

The chain links TRBV2 to TRBJ2-1, with D maybe TRBD2 (5 bases). Trimming cost V 4 bases and J 0 bases, with 13 bases left between them. The CDR3 consists of 16 residues. The germline CDR1 and CDR2 sequences are SNHLY and FYNNEI. The CDR3 DNA is TGTGCCAGCAGTGTGGAGGCAATGAGCTCCTACAATGAGCAGTTCTTC. This sequence encodes CASSVEAMSSYNEQFF. Drawing the rest from reference TRBV2 and TRBJ2-1, the complete variable domain is EPEVTQTPSHQVTQMGQEVILRCVPISNHLYFYWYRQILGQKVEFLVSFYNNEISEKSEIFDDQFSVERPDGSNFTLKIRSTKLEDSAMYFCASSVEAMSSYNEQFFGPGTRLTVL.

The J gene is TRBJ1-1, the V gene TRBV4-1; D unclear. CDR3 length equals 14 residues. Per germline, CDR1 MGHRA and CDR2 YSYEKL. The V end lost 3 bases, the J end lost 1 base, and 9 bases lay between the germline ends. The CDR3 protein is CASSQPGRNTEAFF. In DNA, the CDR3 is TGCGCCAGCAGCCAGCCTGGTAGGAACACTGAAGCTTTCTTT.

This clone was recorded a few times. The chain couples TRBV18 to TRBJ1-1; no reliable D call. The V gene's germline CDR1 is KGHSH and CDR2 LQKENI. The V end was cut by 3 bases, the J end by 11 bases, with 22 bases between. The CDR3 covers 15 residues. The CDR3 coding sequence is TGTGCCAGCTCACCTTCGGAGTTGCGGGGTAGATATGCTTTCTTT. This gives the protein CASSPSELRGRYAFF. Filled out from reference TRBV18 and TRBJ1-1, the complete variable domain reads NAGVMQNPRHLVRRRGQEARLRCSPMKGHSHVYWYRQLPEEGLKFMVYLQKENIIDESGMPKERFSAEFPKEGPSILRIQQVVRGDSAAYFCASSPSELRGRYAFFGQGTRLTVV.

The rearrangement joins TRBV25-1 to TRBJ2-7; 9 bases align to TRBD1. The CDR3 consists of 13 residues. Unmatched junction bases numbered 8, after V lost 9 bases and J lost 5 bases. The germline V gene has CDR1 MGHDK and CDR2 SYGVNS. In nucleotides, the CDR3 is TGTGCCAGGAACCGGGACAGGGACGACGAGCAGTACTTC. This codes for CARNRDRDDEQYF.